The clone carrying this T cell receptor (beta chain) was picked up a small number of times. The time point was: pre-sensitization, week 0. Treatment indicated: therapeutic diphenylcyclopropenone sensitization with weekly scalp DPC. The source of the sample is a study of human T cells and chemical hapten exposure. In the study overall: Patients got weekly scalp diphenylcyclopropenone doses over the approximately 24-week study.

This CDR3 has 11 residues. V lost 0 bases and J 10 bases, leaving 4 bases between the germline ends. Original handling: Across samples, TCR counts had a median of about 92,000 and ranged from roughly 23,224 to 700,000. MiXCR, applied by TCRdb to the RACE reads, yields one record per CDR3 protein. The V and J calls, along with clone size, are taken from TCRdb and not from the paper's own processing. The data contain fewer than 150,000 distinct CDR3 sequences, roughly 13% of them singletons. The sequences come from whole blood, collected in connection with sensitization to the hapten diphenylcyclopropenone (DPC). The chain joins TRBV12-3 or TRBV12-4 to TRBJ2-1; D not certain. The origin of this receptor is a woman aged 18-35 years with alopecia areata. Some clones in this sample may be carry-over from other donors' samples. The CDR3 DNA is TGTGCCAGCAGTTTAGCGGGGGAGCAGTTCTTC. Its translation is CASSLAGEQFF.